This TCR beta chain is drawn from a study of cytomegalovirus exposure and HLA in healthy donors (dated by TCRdb to about 2017). Study-wide context: In an earlier analysis of about 560 of the donors, about 260 Gb of sequence data and 117 million unique TCR beta sequences from about 179 million T cells were reported. Among around 400 genotyped donors of the cohort, an average of approximately 230,000 unique TCR beta nucleotide sequences were sequenced per donor, about a sixth of them non-productive. The later analysis used no new phenotypic data to find candidate immune exposures, relying instead on TCR beta sequences and their occurrence across donors. Because of strong linkage in the cohort, roughly five DR-DQ haplotypes were treated as single units for association and clustering. In addition to the first cohort of 500 to 850 subjects, a separate validation cohort of about 120 different subjects was used. All discovery cohort repertoires had been generated on a single sequencing platform. To predict cytomegalovirus infection status, the study combined high-throughput TCR immunosequencing, statistical association of individual TCRs with disease status, and machine learning. In an earlier analysis of over 550 of the donors, high-throughput TCR beta sequencing was used to judge whether each TCR beta V gene segment behaved as functional or pseudogenic. Class I and class II HLA loci were covered by the typing at four-digit resolution. The study was designed to test whether signatures of past pathogen exposure could be identified by cataloging public T cell receptors. A later analysis re-analyzed previously published TCR beta repertoires from several hundred donors and added high-resolution HLA genotyping to study TCR occurrence patterns. The study used immunosequencing to profile the T cell repertoires of around 600 subjects and linked those repertoires to cytomegalovirus serostatus. Donor age, sex, ethnicity and CMV serostatus were collected together with the repertoire data. The genetic ancestry cluster associated with self-reported Caucasian donors included approximately 85% of the approximately 430 genotyped donors. Typing coverage differed by locus: A, B, C, DRB1 and DQB1 were typed in roughly 629-640 donors, DQA1 in approximately 520, DPA1 in around 610, and DPB1 in roughly 450. In a later genetic analysis, genome-wide SNP genotypes for about three fifths of the 666 donors were used, and that subset was treated as a discovery cohort. An early release that covered fewer than 800 HLA-typed donors contained around 330 gigabases of sequencing data and about 84 million unique TCR sequences. Results the study describes overall, beyond this receptor: In vitro tests confirmed that three of the cytomegalovirus-associated TCR beta chains recognize cytomegalovirus antigens. A later analysis associated about 18,000 TCR beta sequences with specific HLA alleles at a false discovery rate of 0.05. The sequencing pipeline was judged likely to have produced a cluster of highly shared sequence variants as a technical artifact. V-gene and J-gene trimming of TCR beta chains was associated with a missense DCLRE1C variant in a later genetic analysis, and the association was replicated in an independent cohort. When HLA alleles, especially DR and DQ, strongly co-occurred, attributing TCR associations to individual alleles was difficult. Presence/absence analyses assumed roughly uniform sequencing depth across donors, an assumption that may not hold. Only TCR beta chains were sequenced in this cohort, and the absence of alpha or paired-chain data limited detectable features. Immune exposure information for the cohort was limited to CMV serostatus. In an earlier analysis of about 600 of the donors, most TCR beta V segments appeared in productive rearrangements about 90% or about 30% of the time, broadly matching IMGT annotations. According to a later analysis, TCR association rates differed among HLA loci, with DRB1 alleles showing the most associated TCRs and HLA-C alleles showing the fewest. Because the 87-base-pair reads could not distinguish some IMGT-functional V segments, including TRBV6-2 and TRBV6-3, those segments were excluded. A further reported finding was that TCR beta sequences accurately predicted the HLA-A and HLA-B alleles for most subjects in the first cohort. The classifier was reported to diagnose cytomegalovirus status with high specificity and sensitivity in both the original cohort and the validation cohort. Because HLA typing was unavailable for some donors at each locus, only the typed subset was used in association tests. A later analysis found that HLA-associated TCR beta chains were more clonally expanded and had lower generation probabilities than equally common non-associated chains. Linkage disequilibrium might explain the correlated functional status among segregating V segments, but an unknown experimental factor could not be ruled out. According to a later analysis, most CMV-associated TCR beta chains appeared to be HLA-restricted, and the HLA associations seemed to be driven largely by CMV exposure. It was suggested by the authors that the approach could potentially be generalized to other disease states and immunological phenotypes. The earlier analysis of almost 600 of the donors excluded over 15 rarely observed V segments, including chromosome 9 orphons, because counts were too low. According to a later genetic analysis, donors in an Asian-associated ancestry cluster had fewer N-insertions in productive TCRs than the roughly 700-donor mean. Most TCR sequences were observed very rarely across donors, whereas some public TCRs were present in many individuals. Several of the top co-occurrence clusters appeared to be linked to parvovirus B19, influenza, CMV and Epstein-Barr virus, according to a later analysis. A total of about 180 TCR beta chains were listed by the study as associated with cytomegalovirus.

The protocol used for the library was the immunoSEQ multiplex PCR assay. A mixture of 60 forward primers for TCR Vbeta segments and 13 reverse primers for TCR Jbeta segments was used in the multiplex PCR. A multiplex PCR assay on genomic DNA amplified the CDR3 region of rearranged TCR beta genes. On the Illumina HiSeq System, the amplified TCR beta libraries were sequenced as 87-base-pair reads. The authors' pipeline ran thus. A later analysis tallied around 80 million unique TCR beta chains across the roughly 610 repertoires, and approximately 11 million of those chains were shared by two or more donors. Raw reads were error-corrected and collapsed into unique sequences by a nearest-neighbor algorithm in which closely related sequences were merged to remove PCR and sequencing errors. Alignment of CDR3 sequences to IMGT reference sequences was used to assign V, D and J gene segments. Each retained sequence needed at least a six-nucleotide match to both a V gene segment and a J gene segment. Rearrangements were called productive when the CDR3 lacked stop codons and stayed in frame with V and J; all others were non-productive. CDR3 was defined according to IMGT convention as the region running from the second conserved V-encoded cysteine to the conserved J-encoded phenylalanine. The earlier analysis of roughly 590 of the donors excluded any sequence lacking an unambiguous match to a single V gene segment. An earlier analysis of a few hundred of the donors classified V segments as functional when productive rearrangements were above 56.7% and as segregating when the standard deviation between donors was above 5%. To diagnose cytomegalovirus status from the catalog of TCR beta chain sequences, a statistical classification framework was built. V and J gene assignment, in a later analysis, came from comparing TCR nucleotide sequences with IMGT/GENE-DB human TR gene sequences. Using the TCRdist pipeline, a later analysis assigned CDR3 sequences along with most-parsimonious VDJ recombination scenarios. In a later analysis, each TCR beta chain was defined by its CDR3 amino acid sequence together with its V-gene family, and reads without a unique V-gene family were excluded. In a later analysis, 450 to 600 highly shared, low-generation-probability nucleotide sequences were removed to address suspected cross-contamination and a sequencing artifact. For each public chain, a later analysis derived a clonal expansion index from normalized ranks of inferred template counts within each repertoire. In a later analysis, generation probabilities were computed with a VDJ recombination model fitted to out-of-frame rearrangements, and the resulting probabilities were checked against IGoR. A later analysis scored TCR-TCR, TCR-HLA and TCR-CMV co-occurrence with hypergeometric tests, applying a repertoire-size bias correction to TCR pairs. False discovery rates were estimated in a later analysis by permuting HLA or CMV assignments 20 times. In a later analysis, co-occurring TCRs were grouped with DBSCAN, and TCRdist sequence similarity was added when clustering was performed within HLA-allele-positive subsets. Co-occurrence clustering excluded repertoires with fewer than 30,000 or more than 120,000 public chains, plus five with anomalous nucleotide sharing. The clones in this table, taken by TCRdb from immuneACCESS, are in-frame only. Not every clone is retained; where verified, under half of the shortfall comes from an unresolved V gene, and the cause of the rest is unknown. V and J calls and clone size follow that table, whereas D and trimming were derived from the DNA. For this sample the table gives 150,000 to 250,000 clones, of which roughly four fifths were detected only once. The top ten clones comprise about 1.9% of the sample.

V and J lose 5 bases and 7 bases, and a span of 21 bases separates them. The CDR3, from cysteine to phenylalanine, totals 15 residues. Of all the DNA, just the CDR3 is kept, 45 bases in frame from base 1. Looking up the germline V gene yields CDR1 SGHTA and CDR2 FQGTGA. On this clone itself: No antigen is known for it. Base qualities are not recorded, but no much larger clone differs from it by a single base.

The cohort consisted of 666 healthy bone marrow donors. Cohort members were all nominally healthy when sampled, although unrecorded immune exposures were likely present. The donor tested CMV seronegative, placing the donor among the 300 to 400 seronegative members of the cohort. A peripheral blood sample was collected from each donor, and TCR beta sequencing was performed on peripheral blood mononuclear cells. The Qiagen DNeasy Blood Extraction Kit was used to extract genomic DNA from the blood cell samples. The TCR originated in a man aged 30 to 39 in good health and CMV-seronegative. Material: PBMCs. The receptor chain draws on TRBV7-3 and TRBJ2-7; matching of 7 bases hints at TRBD1 as the D gene. The CDR3 sequence is CASSPRQGLFEEQYF. The nucleotides read TGTGCCAGCAGCCCCCGACAGGGACTTTTTGAGGAGCAGTACTTC.